This T cell receptor beta chain was captured in a study of OX40 agonist ivuxolimab in advanced cancers. Study overall: The treatment was a fully human IgG2 OX40 agonist, ivuxolimab. Partial responses were achieved by three patients, one with hepatocellular carcinoma and two with cutaneous melanoma.

TCRdb keeps only in-frame clones here, not all; method: immunoSEQ multiplex PCR. The repertoire holds some 70,000 clones, about 91% seen once, with approximately 1.1% in the top ten. The table lists this clone with a count of one. No antigen is known for it. The CDR3 totals 14 residues. V lost 0 bases to trimming and J lost 5 bases, with 11 bases between them. Germline V gene lookup returns CDR1 SGHNT and CDR2 YYREEE (reference sequence). Study-wide results and limits: Compared with CD4+, CD8+ T cells on average had more expanded clones.

Sequencing used CD4+ or CD8+ T cells sorted from blood, obtained in a trial of the OX40 agonist ivuxolimab. This chain links TRBV5-4 with TRBJ2-5; possible D gene TRBD1, 5 bases. The receptor was isolated from an adult with an advanced solid tumor such as melanoma, head and neck, liver or kidney cancer. CDR3 loop: CASSLVQGRETQYF. As DNA, the CDR3 is TGTGCCAGCAGCTTGGTTCAGGGCCGGGAGACCCAGTACTTC.